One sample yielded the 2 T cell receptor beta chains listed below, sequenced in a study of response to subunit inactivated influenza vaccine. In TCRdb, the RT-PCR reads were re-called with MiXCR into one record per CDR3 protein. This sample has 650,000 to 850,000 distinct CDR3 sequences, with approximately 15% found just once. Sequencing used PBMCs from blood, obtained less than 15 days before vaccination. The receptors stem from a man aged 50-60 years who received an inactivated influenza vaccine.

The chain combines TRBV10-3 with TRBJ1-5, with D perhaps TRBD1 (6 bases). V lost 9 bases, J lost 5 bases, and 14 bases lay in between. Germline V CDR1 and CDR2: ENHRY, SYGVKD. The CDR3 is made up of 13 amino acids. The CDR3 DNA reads TGTGCCATTTCCCGGACAGAGGATCAGCCCCAGCATTTT. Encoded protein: CAISRTEDQPQHF.

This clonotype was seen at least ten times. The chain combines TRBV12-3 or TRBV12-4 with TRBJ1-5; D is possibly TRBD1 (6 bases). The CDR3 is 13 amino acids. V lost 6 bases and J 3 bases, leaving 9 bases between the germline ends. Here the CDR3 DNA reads TGTGCCAGCAGCCCGGGACACAATCAGCCCCAGCATTTT. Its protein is CASSPGHNQPQHF.